This T cell receptor (beta chain) appears in the sequencing data of a study of regulatory T cells in long-lasting Graves disease. For TCR beta, libraries came from iRepertoire HTBI primers and Arm-PCR of CDR3 regions. Each CDR3 protein gets one entry after TCRdb re-called the multiplex PCR reads with MiXCR. The sample holds about 430,000 distinct CDR3 sequences, approximately 15% seen once. Germline CDR1 reads SGHTA; CDR2 reads FQGNSA. CDR3 length: 15 residues. Trimming left V 5 bases short and J 5 bases short, with 18 bases between. This clonotype was counted ten times or more. The antigen remains unidentified. The time point was: newly diagnosed GD, antithyroid drugs for less than 3 months. Researchers made the TCR library from RNA that was extracted from PBMCs. Study-level points and caveats: New patients shared 750 to 1,000 public clonotypes, fewer than the approximately 3,000 shared by persistent patients.

The data also belong to a second study, concerning T cells in Graves' hyperthyroidism and ophthalmopathy.

This clonotype was obtained from a woman in her thirties or forties with Graves disease. Sequenced material: peripheral blood mononuclear cells (PBMCs), taken at new diagnosis, from a patient treated with antithyroid drugs. This chain joins TRBV7-2 and TRBJ2-5; D might be TRBD2 (6 bases). CDR3 DNA: TGTGCCAGCAGCCCCGGGCGGGTCCGGGGGGAGACCCAGTACTTC. It codes for CASSPGRVRGETQYF. Based on the CDR3 plus reference TRBV7-2 and TRBJ2-5, the full variable domain is GAGVSQSPSNKVTEKGKDVELRCDPISGHTALYWYRQSLGQGLEFLIYFQGNSAPDKSGLPSDRFSAERTGGSVSTLTIQRTQQEDSAVYLCASSPGRVRGETQYFGPGTRLLVL.